This T cell receptor (beta chain) comes out of a study of blood T cell repertoires in COVID-19. This clone has just a few counts. Germline CDR1 is LNHDA and CDR2 is SQIVND (reference sequence). The CDR3 loop spans 12 amino acids. V was pared by 3 bases and J by 4 bases, with 7 bases between. Repertoires were generated with immunoSEQ multiplex PCR, while TCRdb's copy carries only in-frame clones and drops some. The top ten clones hold over 10% of a sample with roughly 150,000 clones, around 81% of them seen once. The rearrangement joins TRBV19 to TRBJ2-7, with a weak D call TRBD2 (6 bases). Sequencing input: peripheral blood. The sequence derives from a man between 65 and 85 years old who had recovered from COVID-19. The CDR3 DNA sequence: TGTGCCAGTAGTATGGGAGGTTACGAGCAGTACTTC. As protein: CASSMGGYEQYF.